The source of this T cell receptor beta chain is a study of T cell repertoires in cytomegalovirus infection. Study at large: Matching HLA type, along with CMV infection, was indicated by public TCR beta signatures. Study-level points and caveats: Carriers of CMV plus the relevant HLA were identified by cumulative public TCR beta family frequency.

With regard to this clonotype: Its specificity is not known.

Each CDR3 protein gets one entry after TCRdb re-called the reads with MiXCR. The data show fewer than 850,000 distinct CDR3 sequences, with just under 30% seen just once and around 13% held by the top ten. The CDR3 extends over 15 amino acids. Germline V gene data show CDR1 as SGHDT and CDR2 as YYEEEE. V lost 1 base and J 5 bases, leaving 15 bases between the germline ends. This specimen was cultured CD8+ T cells from PBMCs, taken from culture after CMV antigen stimulation. This TCR was sampled from a human donor in good health (CMV status not recorded). Some clones in this sample may be carry-over from other donors' samples. This rearrangement joins TRBV5-6 to TRBJ1-2, with D possibly being TRBD1 (5 bases). The CDR3 here is CASSLPAGPGYGYTF. Here the CDR3 DNA reads TGTGCCAGCAGCTTGCCGGCAGGGCCAGGTTATGGCTACACCTTC.